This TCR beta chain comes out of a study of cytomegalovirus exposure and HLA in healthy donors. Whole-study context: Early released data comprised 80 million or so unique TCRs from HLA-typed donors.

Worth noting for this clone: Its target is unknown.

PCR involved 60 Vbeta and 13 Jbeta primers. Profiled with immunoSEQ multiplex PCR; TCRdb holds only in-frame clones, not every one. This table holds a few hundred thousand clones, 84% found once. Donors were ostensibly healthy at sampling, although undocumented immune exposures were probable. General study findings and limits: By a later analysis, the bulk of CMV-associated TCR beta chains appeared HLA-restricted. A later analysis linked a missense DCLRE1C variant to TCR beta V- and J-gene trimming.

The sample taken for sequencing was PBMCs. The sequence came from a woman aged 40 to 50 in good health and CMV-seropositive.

DNA for the CDR3: TGTGCCTGGAGTCCTAAAAGGATGGGACTAGCGGGAGAATCGAACGAGCAGTACTTC. This translates into CAWSPKRMGLAGESNEQYF. The chain couples TRBV30 to TRBJ2-7; 14 positions match TRBD2. This CDR3 is built from 19 residues. Germline lookup yields CDR1 GTSNPN and CDR2 SVGIG (reference sequence). V shed 2 bases, J shed 5 bases, and the junction held 17 bases outside the gene matches.